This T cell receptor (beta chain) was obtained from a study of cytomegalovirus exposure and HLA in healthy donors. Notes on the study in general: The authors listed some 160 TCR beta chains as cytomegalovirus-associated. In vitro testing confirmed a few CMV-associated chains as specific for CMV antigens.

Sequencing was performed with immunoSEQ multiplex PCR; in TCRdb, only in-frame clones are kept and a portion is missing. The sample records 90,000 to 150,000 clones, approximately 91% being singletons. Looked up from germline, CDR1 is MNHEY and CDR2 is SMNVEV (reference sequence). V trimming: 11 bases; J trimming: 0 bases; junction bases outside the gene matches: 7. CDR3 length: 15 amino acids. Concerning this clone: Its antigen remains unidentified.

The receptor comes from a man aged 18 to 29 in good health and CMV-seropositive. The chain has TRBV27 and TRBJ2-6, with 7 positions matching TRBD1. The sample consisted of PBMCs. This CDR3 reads CAAGTVASGANVLTF. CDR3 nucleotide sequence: TGTGCCGCCGGGACAGTCGCCTCTGGGGCCAACGTCCTGACTTTC.